This TCR beta chain was retrieved from a study of response to subunit inactivated influenza vaccine. MiXCR, run by TCRdb on the RT-PCR reads, gives a single entry per CDR3 protein. The profile shows 150,000 to 200,000 distinct CDR3 sequences, around 8.8% of them singletons. Germline V gene lookup returns CDR1 SGHRS and CDR2 YFSETQ. Between the trimmed V and J ends, which lost 4 bases and 1 base, there was a span of 17 bases. This CDR3 region has 16 residues. Of note for this clonotype: What it binds is unknown.

Points from the study as a whole: It was the authors' suggestion that each seasonal influenza vaccination recruits few new T cells.

The receptor comes from a man aged 45-60 years who received an inactivated influenza vaccine. Material: non-naive T cells sorted from PBMCs, obtained on the day of vaccination. V gene TRBV5-1 combines with J gene TRBJ2-5; D possibly corresponds to TRBD2 (6 bases). The CDR3 region has the DNA TGCGCCAGCAGCCCCTCTGCTGCGGGAACCCAAGAGACCCAGTACTTC. It translates to CASSPSAAGTQETQYF.